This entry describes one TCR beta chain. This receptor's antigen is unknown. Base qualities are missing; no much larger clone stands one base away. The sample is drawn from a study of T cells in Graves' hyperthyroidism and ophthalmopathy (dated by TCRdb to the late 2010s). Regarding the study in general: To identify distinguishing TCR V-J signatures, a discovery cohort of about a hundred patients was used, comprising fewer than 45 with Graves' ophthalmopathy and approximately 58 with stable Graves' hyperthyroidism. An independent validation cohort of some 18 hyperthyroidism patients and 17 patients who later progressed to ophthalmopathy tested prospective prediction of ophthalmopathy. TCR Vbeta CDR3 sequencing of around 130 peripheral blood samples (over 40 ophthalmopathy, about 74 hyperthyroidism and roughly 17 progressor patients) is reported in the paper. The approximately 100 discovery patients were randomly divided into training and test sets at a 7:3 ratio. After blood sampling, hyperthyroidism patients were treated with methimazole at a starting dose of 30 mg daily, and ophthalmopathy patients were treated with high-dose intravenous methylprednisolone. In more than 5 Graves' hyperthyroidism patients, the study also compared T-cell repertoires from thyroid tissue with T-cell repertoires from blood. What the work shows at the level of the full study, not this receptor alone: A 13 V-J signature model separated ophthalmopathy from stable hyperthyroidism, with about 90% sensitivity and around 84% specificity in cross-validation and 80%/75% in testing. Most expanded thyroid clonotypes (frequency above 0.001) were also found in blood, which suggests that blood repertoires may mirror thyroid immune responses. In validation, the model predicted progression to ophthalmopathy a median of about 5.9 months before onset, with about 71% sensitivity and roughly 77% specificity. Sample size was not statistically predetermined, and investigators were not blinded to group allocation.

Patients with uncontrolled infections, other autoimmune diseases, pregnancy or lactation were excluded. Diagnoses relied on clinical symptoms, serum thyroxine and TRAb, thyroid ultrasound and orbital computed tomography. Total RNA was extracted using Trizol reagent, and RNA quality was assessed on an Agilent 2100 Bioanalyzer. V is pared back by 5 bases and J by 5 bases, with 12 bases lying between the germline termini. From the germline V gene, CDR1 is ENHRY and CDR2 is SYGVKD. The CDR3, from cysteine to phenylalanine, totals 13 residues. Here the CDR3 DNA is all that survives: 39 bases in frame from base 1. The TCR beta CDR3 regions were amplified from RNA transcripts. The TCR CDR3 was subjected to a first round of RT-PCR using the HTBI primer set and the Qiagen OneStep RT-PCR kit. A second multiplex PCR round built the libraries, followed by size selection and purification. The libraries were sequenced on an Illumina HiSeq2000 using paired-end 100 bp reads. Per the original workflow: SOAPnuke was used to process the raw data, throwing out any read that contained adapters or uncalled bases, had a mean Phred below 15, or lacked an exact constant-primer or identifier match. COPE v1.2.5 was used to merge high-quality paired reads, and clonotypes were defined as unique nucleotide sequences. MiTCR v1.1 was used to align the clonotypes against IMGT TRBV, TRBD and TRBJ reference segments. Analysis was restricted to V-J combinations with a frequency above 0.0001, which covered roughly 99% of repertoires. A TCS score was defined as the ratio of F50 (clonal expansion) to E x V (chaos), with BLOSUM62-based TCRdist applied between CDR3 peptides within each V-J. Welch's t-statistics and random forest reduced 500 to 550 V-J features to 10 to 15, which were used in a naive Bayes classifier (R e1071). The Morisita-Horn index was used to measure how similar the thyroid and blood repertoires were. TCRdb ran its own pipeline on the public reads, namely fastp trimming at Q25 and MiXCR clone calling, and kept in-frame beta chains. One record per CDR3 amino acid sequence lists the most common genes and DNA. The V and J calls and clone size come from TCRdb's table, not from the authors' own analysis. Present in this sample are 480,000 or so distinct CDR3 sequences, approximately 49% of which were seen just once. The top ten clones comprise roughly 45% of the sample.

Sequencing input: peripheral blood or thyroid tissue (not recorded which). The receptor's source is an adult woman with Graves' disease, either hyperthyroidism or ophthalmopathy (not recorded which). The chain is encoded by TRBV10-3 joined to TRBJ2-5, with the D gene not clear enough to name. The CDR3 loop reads CAISWQPRETQYF. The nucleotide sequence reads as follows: TGTGCCATCAGTTGGCAGCCCCGGGAGACCCAGTACTTC.